This T cell receptor beta chain emerged from a study of CD8+ T cells in alopecia areata. As for the study in general: Oral tofacitinib, 5 to 10 mg twice daily, was given in an open-label trial.

cDNA reverse transcribed from extracted RNA served as the sequencing template. TCRdb's copy holds only in-frame clones and misses some; the assay was immunoSEQ multiplex PCR. The sample includes 90,000 to 150,000 clones, approximately 53% of them seen just once. Treatment specified: oral pan-JAK inhibitor, 5-10 mg twice daily. Alopecia areata patients had lesional scalp punch biopsies and peripheral blood taken from them. Study-wide results and limits: Tofacitinib significantly decreased scalp clonality and expanded CD8+ clones among top 100. Amid tofacitinib therapy, many expanded lesional clones stayed present in scalp and blood.

As for this clone: What it binds is unknown.

The CDR3 totals 11 residues. Trimming left V 7 bases short and J 6 bases short, with 12 bases between. The germline V gene encodes CDR1 GTSNPN and CDR2 SVGIG (reference sequence). Sequenced material: CD4+ T cells sorted from blood, taken at week 4, from a patient treated with tofacitinib. The sequence was obtained from a human donor with alopecia areata. The chain is built from TRBV30 and TRBJ1-1; D possibly corresponds to TRBD1 (5 bases). CDR3 loop: CASGTESEAFF. The CDR3 nucleotides read TGTGCCTCAGGGACCGAATCTGAAGCTTTCTTT.